The 10 T cell receptor beta chains listed next were all sequenced from one sample in a study of cytomegalovirus exposure and HLA in healthy donors. PCR amplification relied on 60 Vbeta primers (plus 13 Jbeta primers). Repertoires were generated with immunoSEQ multiplex PCR, while TCRdb's copy carries only in-frame clones and drops some. The table includes 150,000 to 200,000 clones, about 81% detected once. The specimen was PBMCs. Receptor source: a man aged 18 to 35 in good health and CMV-seronegative.

This clone was detected once. This chain joins TRBV5-5 and TRBJ2-3, with a tentative D call TRBD2 (6 bases). From germline, CDR1 is SGHKS and CDR2 YYEKEE (reference sequence). V lost 4 bases and J lost 1, with 16 bases in between. CDR3 length equals 16 residues. CDR3 sequence (DNA): TGTGCCAGCAGCGCCACGGGACTGCCCCGCACAGATACGCAGTATTTT. As protein: CASSATGLPRTDTQYF.

The chain joins TRBV7-8 to TRBJ2-2, with no clear D. This CDR3 spans 12 amino acids. The germline gives CDR1 SGHVS, CDR2 FQNEAQ. Trimming shortened V by 5 bases and J by 8 bases, and 9 bases separated the two germline ends. This chain's CDR3 is CASSPMSGELFF. DNA for the CDR3: TGTGCCAGCAGCCCTATGTCGGGGGAGCTGTTTTTT.

J is TRBJ1-5 and V is TRBV27, with D possibly being TRBD1 (6 bases). This CDR3 comprises 14 residues. CDR1 and CDR2 from the germline V gene are MNHEY and SMNVEV (reference sequence). V was trimmed by 8 bases and J by 6 bases, leaving 17 bases between them. CDR3 coding DNA: TGTGCCAGCCGTACAGGGTTCTCTGGTCAGCCCCAGCATTTT. Protein: CASRTGFSGQPQHF.

In its sample, this clone was seen once. V gene TRBV5-1 combines with J gene TRBJ2-7; 7 bases are shared with TRBD1. Per germline, CDR1 SGHRS and CDR2 YFSETQ. This CDR3 contains 16 residues. Losses at the gene ends were 0 bases for V and 2 bases for J; bases not matched to a gene: 8. Written as DNA, the CDR3 is TGCGCCAGCAGCTTGGGTATGGGACAGACCACCTACGAGCAGTACTTC. Translated: CASSLGMGQTTYEQYF.

The chain carries TRBV5-1 and TRBJ2-5; 8 positions match TRBD1. J lost 3 bases, V lost 4 bases, and 5 bases had no gene match. The germline V gene encodes CDR1 SGHRS and CDR2 YFSETQ. The CDR3 is made up of 14 amino acids. The CDR3 sequence is CASSGGTGKETQYF. The CDR3 coding sequence is TGCGCCAGCAGCGGAGGGACAGGTAAAGAGACCCAGTACTTC.

The CDR3 protein is CASSPGTGLTNSPLHF. DNA for the CDR3: TGTGCCAGCAGCCCGGGGACAGGGCTAACAAATTCACCCCTCCACTTT. This chain connects TRBV5-6 to TRBJ1-6; 9 positions agree with TRBD1. There are 16 residues in the CDR3. Losses at the gene ends were 4 bases for V and 7 bases for J; bases not matched to a gene: 9. Germline CDR1 and CDR2: SGHDT and YYEEEE.

Only a few counts were recorded for this clone. The rearrangement links TRBV7-2 to TRBJ2-5, with TRBD2 matching over 10 bases. Trimming cost V 5 bases and J 1 base; bases outside gene matches: 1. Germline V gene data show CDR1 as SGHTA and CDR2 as FQGNSA. The CDR3 spans 14 residues. The CDR3 bases are TGTGCCAGCAGCACTAGCGGGACCCAAGAGACCCAGTACTTC. As protein: CASSTSGTQETQYF.

For the CDR3, the DNA is TGTGCCAGCATCCCACAGGGGAATGAGCAGTTCTTC. Translated: CASIPQGNEQFF. The V and J genes are TRBV27 and TRBJ2-1, with TRBD1 matching 7 bases. The length of the CDR3 is 12 residues. With 7 bases clipped from V and 7 bases from J, the junction kept 4 bases outside the gene matches. Germline V gene sequence: CDR1 MNHEY, CDR2 SMNVEV (reference sequence).

This clone was seen a single time. The J gene is TRBJ2-1, the V gene TRBV6-5; D unresolved. V was shortened by 2 bases and J by 8 bases, with 13 bases between the two germline ends. Per germline, CDR1 MNHEY and CDR2 SVGAGI. There are 14 residues in the CDR3. The CDR3 region is CASSYPGSGDEQFF. DNA of the CDR3: TGTGCCAGCAGTTACCCGGGTTCTGGAGATGAGCAGTTCTTC.

This chain joins TRBV6-6 and TRBJ1-2; D uncertain. V lost 6 bases and J lost 4, with 21 bases in between. The length of the CDR3 is 16 residues. Germline V CDR1 and CDR2: MNHNY, SVGAGI (reference sequence). CDR3 residues: CASSVQSLKALYGYTF. DNA for the CDR3: TGTGCCAGCAGCGTACAGTCCCTAAAGGCCCTCTATGGCTACACCTTC.